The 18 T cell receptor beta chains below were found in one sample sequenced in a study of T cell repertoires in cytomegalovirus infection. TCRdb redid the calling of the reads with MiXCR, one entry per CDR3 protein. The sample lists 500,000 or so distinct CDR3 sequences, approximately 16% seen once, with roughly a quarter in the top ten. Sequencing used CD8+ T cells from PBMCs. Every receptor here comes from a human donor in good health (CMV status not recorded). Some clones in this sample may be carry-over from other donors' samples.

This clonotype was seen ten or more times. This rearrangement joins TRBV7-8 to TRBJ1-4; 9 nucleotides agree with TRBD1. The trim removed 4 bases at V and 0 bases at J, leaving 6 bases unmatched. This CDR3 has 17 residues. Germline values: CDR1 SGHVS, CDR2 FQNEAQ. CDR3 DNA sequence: TGTGCCAGCAGCTACGGGACAGGGCGTGCAACTAATGAAAAACTGTTTTTT. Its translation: CASSYGTGRATNEKLFF.

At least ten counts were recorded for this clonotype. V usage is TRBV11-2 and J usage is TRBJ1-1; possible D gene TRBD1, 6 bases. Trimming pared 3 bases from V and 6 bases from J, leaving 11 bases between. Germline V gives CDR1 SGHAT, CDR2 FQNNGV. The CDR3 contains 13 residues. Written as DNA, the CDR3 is TGTGCCAGCAGCTTGGGACATAGATCTGAAGCTTTCTTT. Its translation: CASSLGHRSEAFF.

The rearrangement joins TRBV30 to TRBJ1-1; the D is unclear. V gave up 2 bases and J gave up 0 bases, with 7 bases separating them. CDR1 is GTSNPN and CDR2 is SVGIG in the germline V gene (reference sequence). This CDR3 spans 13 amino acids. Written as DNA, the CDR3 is TGTGCCTGGAGTTTAACTGTGAACACTGAAGCTTTCTTT. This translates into CAWSLTVNTEAFF.

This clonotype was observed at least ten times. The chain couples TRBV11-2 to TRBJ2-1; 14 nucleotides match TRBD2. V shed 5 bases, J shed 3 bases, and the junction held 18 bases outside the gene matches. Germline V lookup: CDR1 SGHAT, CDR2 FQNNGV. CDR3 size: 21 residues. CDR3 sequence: CASSPWTGTSGREGDYNEQFF. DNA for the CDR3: TGTGCCAGCAGCCCGTGGACCGGGACTAGCGGGAGAGAGGGGGACTACAATGAGCAGTTCTTC. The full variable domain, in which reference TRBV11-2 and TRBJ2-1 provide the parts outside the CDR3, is EAGVAQSPRYKIIEKRQSVAFWCNPISGHATLYWYQQILGQGPKLLIQFQNNGVVDDSQLPKDRFSAERLKGVDSTLKIQPAKLEDSAVYLCASSPWTGTSGREGDYNEQFFGPGTRLTVL.

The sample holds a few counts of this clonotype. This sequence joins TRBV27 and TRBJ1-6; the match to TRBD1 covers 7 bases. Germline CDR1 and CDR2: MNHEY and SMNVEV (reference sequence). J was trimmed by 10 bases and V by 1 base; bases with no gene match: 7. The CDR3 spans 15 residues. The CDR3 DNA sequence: TGTGCCAGCAGTTTATACCAGGGGGAGGGGTCACCCCTCCACTTT. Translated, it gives CASSLYQGEGSPLHF.

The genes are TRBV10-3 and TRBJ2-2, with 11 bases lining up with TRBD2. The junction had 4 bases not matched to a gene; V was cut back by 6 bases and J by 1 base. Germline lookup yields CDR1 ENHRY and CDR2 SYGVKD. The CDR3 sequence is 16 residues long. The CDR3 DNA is TGTGCCATCAGGCCTACTAGCGGGAGGAACACCGGGGAGCTGTTTTTT. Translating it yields CAIRPTSGRNTGELFF.

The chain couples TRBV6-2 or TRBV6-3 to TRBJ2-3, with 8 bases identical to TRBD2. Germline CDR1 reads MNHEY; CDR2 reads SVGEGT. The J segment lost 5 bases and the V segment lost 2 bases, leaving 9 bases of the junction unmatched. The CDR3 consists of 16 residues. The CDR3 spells CASSYSERGWGDTQYF. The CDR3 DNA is TGTGCCAGCAGTTACAGTGAGCGGGGGTGGGGAGATACGCAGTATTTT.

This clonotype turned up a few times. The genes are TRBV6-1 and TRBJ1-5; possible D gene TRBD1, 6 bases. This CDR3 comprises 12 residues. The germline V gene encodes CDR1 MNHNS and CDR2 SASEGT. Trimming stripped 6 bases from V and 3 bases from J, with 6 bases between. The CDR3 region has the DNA TGTGCCAGCAGGGGGGCCAATCAGCCCCAGCATTTT. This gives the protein CASRGANQPQHF.

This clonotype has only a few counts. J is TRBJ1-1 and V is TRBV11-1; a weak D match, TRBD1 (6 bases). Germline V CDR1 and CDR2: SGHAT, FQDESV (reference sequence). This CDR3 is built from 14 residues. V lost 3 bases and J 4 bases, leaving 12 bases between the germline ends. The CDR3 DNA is TGTGCCAGCAGCTTCGGGGGGCAGGCCACTGAAGCTTTCTTT. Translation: CASSFGGQATEAFF.

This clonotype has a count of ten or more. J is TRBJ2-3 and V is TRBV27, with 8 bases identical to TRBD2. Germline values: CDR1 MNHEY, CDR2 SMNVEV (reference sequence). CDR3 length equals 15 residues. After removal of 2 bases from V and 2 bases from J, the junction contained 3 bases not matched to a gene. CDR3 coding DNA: TGTGCCAGCAGTTTACGAGCGGGAGACACAGATACGCAGTATTTT. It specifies CASSLRAGDTDTQYF.

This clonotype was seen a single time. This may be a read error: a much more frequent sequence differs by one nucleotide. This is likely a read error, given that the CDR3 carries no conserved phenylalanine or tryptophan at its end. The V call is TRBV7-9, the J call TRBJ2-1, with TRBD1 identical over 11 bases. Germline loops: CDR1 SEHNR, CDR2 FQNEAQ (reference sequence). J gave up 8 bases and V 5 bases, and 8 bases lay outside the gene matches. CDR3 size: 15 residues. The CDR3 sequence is CASSLRGTGGDEQFL. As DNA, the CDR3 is TGTGCCAGCAGCCTCCGCGGGACAGGGGGGGATGAGCAGTTCTTA.

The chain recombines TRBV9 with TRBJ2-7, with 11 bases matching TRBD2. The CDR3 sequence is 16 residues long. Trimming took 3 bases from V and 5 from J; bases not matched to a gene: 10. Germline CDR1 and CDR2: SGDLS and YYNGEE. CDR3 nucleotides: TGTGCCAGCAGCGACCAAGACCGACTAGCGGGAAACGAGCAGTACTTC. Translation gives CASSDQDRLAGNEQYF.

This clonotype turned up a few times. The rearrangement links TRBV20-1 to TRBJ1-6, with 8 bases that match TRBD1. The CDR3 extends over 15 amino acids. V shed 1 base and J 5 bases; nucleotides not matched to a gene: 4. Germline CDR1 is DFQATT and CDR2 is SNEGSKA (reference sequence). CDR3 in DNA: TGCAGTGCTAGAGTAGACAGGGGCGATAATTCACCCCTCCACTTT. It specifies CSARVDRGDNSPLHF.

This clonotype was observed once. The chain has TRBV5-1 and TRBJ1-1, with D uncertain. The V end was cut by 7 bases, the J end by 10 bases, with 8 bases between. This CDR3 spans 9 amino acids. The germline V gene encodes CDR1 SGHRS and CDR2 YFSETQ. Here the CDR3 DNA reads TGCGCCAGCGCCCCGGGAGCTTTCTTT. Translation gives CASAPGAFF.

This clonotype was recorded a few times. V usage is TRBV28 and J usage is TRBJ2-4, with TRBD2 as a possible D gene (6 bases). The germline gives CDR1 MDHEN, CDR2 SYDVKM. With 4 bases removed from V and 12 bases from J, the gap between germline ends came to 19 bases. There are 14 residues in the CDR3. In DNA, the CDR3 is TGTGCCAGCAGTTATGAAGGGACTCGCTGGTATCAGTACTTC. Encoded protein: CASSYEGTRWYQYF.

The chain's CDR3 is CASSDAGFSYEQYF. The CDR3 DNA is TGTGCCAGCAGTGACGCAGGCTTCTCCTACGAGCAGTACTTC. The chain combines TRBV6-1 with TRBJ2-7; D unresolved. Trimming left V 3 bases short and J 0 bases short, with 9 bases between. The CDR3 consists of 14 residues. Germline CDR1 is MNHNS and CDR2 is SASEGT.

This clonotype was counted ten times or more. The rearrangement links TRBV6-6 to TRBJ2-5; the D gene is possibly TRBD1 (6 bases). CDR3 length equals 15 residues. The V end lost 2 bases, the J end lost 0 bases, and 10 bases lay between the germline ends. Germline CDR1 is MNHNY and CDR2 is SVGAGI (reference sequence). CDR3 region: CASSYPQGNQETQYF. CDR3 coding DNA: TGTGCCAGCAGTTACCCCCAGGGGAACCAAGAGACCCAGTACTTC.

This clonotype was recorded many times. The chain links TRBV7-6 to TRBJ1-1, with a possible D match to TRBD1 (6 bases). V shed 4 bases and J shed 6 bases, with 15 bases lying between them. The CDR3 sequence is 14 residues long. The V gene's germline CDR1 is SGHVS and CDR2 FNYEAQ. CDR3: CASSYQGPNAEAFF. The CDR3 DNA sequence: TGTGCCAGCAGCTATCAGGGGCCCAATGCTGAAGCTTTCTTT.